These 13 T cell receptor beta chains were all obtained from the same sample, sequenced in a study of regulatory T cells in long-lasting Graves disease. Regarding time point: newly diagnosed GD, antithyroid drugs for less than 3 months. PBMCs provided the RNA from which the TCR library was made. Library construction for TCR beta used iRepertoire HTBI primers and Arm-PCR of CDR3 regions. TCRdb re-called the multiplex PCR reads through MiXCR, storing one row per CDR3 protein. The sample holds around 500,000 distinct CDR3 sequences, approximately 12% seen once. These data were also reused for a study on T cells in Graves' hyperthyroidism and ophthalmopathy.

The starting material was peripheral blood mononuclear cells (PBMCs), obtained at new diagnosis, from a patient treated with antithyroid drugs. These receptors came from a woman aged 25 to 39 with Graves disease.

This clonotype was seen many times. The DNA of the CDR3 is TGTGCCAGCAGTCCCCGACGACTAGCGAATGAGCAGTTCTTC. It codes for CASSPRRLANEQFF. The chain recombines TRBV6-1 with TRBJ2-1, with TRBD2 matching over 8 bases. The J segment lost 7 bases and the V segment lost 5 bases, leaving 7 bases of the junction unmatched. This CDR3 is built from 14 residues. The germline V gene encodes CDR1 MNHNS and CDR2 SASEGT.

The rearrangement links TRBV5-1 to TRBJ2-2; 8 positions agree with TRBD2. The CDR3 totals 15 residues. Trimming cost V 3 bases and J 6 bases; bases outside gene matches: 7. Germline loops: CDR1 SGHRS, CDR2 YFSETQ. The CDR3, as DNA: TGCGCCAGCAGCTACGGACTAGCAGGGGCCGGGGAGCTGTTTTTT. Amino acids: CASSYGLAGAGELFF.

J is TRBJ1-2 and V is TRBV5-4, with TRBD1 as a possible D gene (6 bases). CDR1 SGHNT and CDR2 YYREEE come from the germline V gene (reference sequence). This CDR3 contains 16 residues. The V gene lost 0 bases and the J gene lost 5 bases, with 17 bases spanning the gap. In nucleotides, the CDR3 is TGTGCCAGCAGCTTGGTAGGGGGGGGGCGAGGATATGGCTACACCTTC. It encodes CASSLVGGGRGYGYTF.

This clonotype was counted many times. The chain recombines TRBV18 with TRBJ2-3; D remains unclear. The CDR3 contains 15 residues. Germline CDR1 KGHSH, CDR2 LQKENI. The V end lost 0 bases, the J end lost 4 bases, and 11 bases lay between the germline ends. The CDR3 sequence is CASSPPHNRADTQYF. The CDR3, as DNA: TGTGCCAGCTCACCACCTCATAATCGCGCAGATACGCAGTATTTT.

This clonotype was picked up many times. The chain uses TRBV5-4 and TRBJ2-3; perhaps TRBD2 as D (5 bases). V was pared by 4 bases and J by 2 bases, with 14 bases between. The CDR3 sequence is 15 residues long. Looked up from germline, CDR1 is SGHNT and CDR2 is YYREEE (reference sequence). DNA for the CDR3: TGTGCCAGCAGCCCTTCCGTACTAGACACAGATACGCAGTATTTT. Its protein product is CASSPSVLDTDTQYF.

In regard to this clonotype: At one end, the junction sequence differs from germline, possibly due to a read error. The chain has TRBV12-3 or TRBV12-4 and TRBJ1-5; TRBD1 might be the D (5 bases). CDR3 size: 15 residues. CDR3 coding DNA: TGTGCCAGCACGGGTTGGGGGGGAGTTAATCAGCCCCGGCATTTT. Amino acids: CASTGWGGVNQPRHF.

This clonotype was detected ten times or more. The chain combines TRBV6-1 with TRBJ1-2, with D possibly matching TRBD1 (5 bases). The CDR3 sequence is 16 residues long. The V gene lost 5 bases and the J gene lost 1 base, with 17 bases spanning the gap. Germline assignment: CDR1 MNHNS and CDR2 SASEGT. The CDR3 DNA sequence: TGTGCCAGCAGTCTATCCCCCTTGAGGGGTAACTATGGCTACACCTTC. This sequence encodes CASSLSPLRGNYGYTF.

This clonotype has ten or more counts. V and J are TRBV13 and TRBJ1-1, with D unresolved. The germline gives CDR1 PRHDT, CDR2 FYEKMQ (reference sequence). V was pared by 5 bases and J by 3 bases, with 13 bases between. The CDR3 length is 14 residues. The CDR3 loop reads CASSPLSGHTEAFF. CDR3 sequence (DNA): TGTGCCAGCAGCCCATTATCAGGTCACACTGAAGCTTTCTTT.

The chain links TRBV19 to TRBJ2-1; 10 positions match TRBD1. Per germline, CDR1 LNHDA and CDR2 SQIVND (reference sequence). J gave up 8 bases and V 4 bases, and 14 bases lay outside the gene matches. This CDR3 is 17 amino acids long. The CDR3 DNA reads TGTGCCAGTAGTAACCCGCTGGGGACAGGGGTTCTGGATGAGCAGTTCTTC. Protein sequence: CASSNPLGTGVLDEQFF.

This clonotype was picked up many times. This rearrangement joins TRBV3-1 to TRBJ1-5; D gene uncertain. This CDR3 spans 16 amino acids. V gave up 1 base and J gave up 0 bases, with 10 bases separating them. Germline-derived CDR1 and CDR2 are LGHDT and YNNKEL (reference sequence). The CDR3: CASSQVGSHSNQPQHF. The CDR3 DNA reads TGTGCCAGCAGCCAAGTTGGGTCCCATAGCAATCAGCCCCAGCATTTT.

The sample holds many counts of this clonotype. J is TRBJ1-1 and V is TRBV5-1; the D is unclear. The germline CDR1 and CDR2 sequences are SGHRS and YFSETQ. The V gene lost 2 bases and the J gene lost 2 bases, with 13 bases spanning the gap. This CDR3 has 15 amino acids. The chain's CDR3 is CASSFGSRINTEAFF. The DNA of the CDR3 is TGCGCCAGCAGCTTTGGGAGCAGGATAAACACTGAAGCTTTCTTT.

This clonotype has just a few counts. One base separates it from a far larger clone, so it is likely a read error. CDR3 DNA sequence: TGTGCCAGCAGTTTAGGGACTAGCGGCTACAATGAGCAGCTCTTC. Translated: CASSLGTSGYNEQLF. This chain links TRBV27 with TRBJ2-4; 11 nucleotides match TRBD2. Germline CDR1 MNHEY, CDR2 SMNVEV (reference sequence). This CDR3 is built from 15 residues.

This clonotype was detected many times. The CDR3 protein is CASSLGSGRKQFF. As DNA, the CDR3 is TGTGCCAGTAGCCTAGGAAGCGGTCGAAAGCAGTTCTTC. The rearrangement links TRBV19 to TRBJ2-1; D is perhaps TRBD2 (5 bases). The length of the CDR3 is 13 residues. Trimming stripped 6 bases from V and 11 bases from J, with 17 bases between. CDR1 is LNHDA and CDR2 is SQIVND in the germline V gene (reference sequence).